The clone carrying this T cell receptor (beta chain) was seen only a few times. Distinct nucleotide sequences in the sample also encode this CDR3. With roughly 200,000 irradiated, violet-dye-labeled stimulator cells, roughly 200,000 CFSE-labeled responder cells were plated. Following the reaction, CD3+CD4+ and CD3+CD8+ responders that were proliferating and CFSE-low underwent sorting. Clones were read by immunoSEQ multiplex PCR, and TCRdb kept only the in-frame ones, dropping some. The table has tens of thousands of clones, about a third seen once; the top ten hold 7.5% to 9.5%. The record originates from a study of graft-versus-host responses after intestinal transplantation. Study-wide context: Recipients were all induced with anti-thymocyte globulin, then given tacrolimus and steroids for 2 to 4 years.

Study-level findings and limits: Patients who carried graft-donor T cell macrochimerism also had high graft-versus-host to host-versus-graft clonal ratios in their allografts.

This CDR3 has 15 residues. CDR1 and CDR2 from the germline V gene are MGHRA and YSYEKL. V was pared by 4 bases and J by 0 bases, with 2 bases of the junction left unmatched. The material was alloreactive CD8+ T cells from a mixed lymphocyte reaction culture, obtained before intestinal transplant. Subset defined: CFSE-low proliferating T cells sorted from approximately six-day pre-transplant mixed lymphocyte reaction (GvH or HvG direction). The genes are TRBV4-1 and TRBJ2-7; 11 nucleotides match TRBD2. This clonotype originated in a human patient who received an intestinal transplant. The CDR3 DNA sequence: TGCGCCAGCAGCCGAGGACTAGCGGGCTCCTACGAGCAGTACTTC. Amino acids: CASSRGLAGSYEQYF.